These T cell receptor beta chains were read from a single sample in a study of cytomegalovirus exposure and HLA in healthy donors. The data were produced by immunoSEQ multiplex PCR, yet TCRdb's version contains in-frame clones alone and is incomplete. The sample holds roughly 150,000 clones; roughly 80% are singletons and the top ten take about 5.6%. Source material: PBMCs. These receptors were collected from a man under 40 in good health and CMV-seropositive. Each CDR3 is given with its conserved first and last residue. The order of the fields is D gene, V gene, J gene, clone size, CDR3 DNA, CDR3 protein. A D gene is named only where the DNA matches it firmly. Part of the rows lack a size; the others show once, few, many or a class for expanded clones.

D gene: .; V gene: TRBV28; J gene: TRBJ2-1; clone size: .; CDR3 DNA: TGTGCCAGCAGTTCCGTCCTCCTGGAGCAGTTCTTC; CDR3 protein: CASSSVLLEQFF
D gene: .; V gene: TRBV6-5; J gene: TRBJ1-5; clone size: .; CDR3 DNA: TGTGCCAGCAGTGGGGGCCTTTATCAGCCCCAGCATTTT; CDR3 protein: CASSGGLYQPQHF
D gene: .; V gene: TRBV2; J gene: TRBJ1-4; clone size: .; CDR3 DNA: TGTGCCAGCACCCTTAACGGGGGAGCTAATGAAAAACTGTTTTTT; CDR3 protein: CASTLNGGANEKLFF
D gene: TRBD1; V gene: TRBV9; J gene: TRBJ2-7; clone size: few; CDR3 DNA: TGTGCCAGCAGGGGACAGACCTACGAGCAGTACTTC; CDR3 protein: CASRGQTYEQYF
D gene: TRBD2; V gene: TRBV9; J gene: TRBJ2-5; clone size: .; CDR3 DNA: TGTGCCAGCAGCGGCACCGGGACTAGCAGAGGCGAGTACTTC; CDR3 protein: CASSGTGTSRGEYF
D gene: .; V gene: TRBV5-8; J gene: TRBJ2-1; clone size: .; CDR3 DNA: TGTGCCAGCACCAAAAAGACAGCAAGCTCCTACAATGAGCAGTTCTTC; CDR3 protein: CASTKKTASSYNEQFF
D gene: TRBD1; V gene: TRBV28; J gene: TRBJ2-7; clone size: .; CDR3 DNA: TGTGCCAGCAGGGCAGGGGGCTACGAGCAGTACTTC; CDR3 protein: CASRAGGYEQYF
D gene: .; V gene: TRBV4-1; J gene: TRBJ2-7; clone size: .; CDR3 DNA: TGCGCCAGCAGCCAAGATCTACAGGTTTCCTACGAGCAGTACTTC; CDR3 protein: CASSQDLQVSYEQYF
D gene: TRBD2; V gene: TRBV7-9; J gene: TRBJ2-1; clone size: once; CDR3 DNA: TGTGCCAGCAGCTCTCGGATTAGCGGGCTCAATGAGCAGTTCTTC; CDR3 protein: CASSSRISGLNEQFF
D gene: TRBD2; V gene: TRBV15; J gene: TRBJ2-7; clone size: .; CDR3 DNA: TGTGCCACCAGCAGATTCACGGGGGGTTTCAACGAGCAGTACTTC; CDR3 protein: CATSRFTGGFNEQYF
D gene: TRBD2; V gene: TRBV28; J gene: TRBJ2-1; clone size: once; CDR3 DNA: TGTGCCAGCAGTTTATTGGCTAGCGGGAGTCACAATGAGCAGTTCTTC; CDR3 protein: CASSLLASGSHNEQFF
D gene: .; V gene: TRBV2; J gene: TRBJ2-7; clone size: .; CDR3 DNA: TGTGCCAGCAGACAGGGTGAGGGGAACGACGAGCAGTACTTC; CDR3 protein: CASRQGEGNDEQYF
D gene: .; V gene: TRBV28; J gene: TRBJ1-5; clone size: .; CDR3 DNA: TGTGCCAGCAGTTTCAGGGGACGATGGCCCCAGCATTTT; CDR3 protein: CASSFRGRWPQHF
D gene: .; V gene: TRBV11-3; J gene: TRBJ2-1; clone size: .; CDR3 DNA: TGTGCCAGCAGCTCGACAGGTGACAATGAGCAGTTCTTC; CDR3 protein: CASSSTGDNEQFF
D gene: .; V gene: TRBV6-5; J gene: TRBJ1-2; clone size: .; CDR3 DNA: TGTGCCAGCAGTGCGGGGACGCGCCGAAATGGCTACACCTTC; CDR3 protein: CASSAGTRRNGYTF
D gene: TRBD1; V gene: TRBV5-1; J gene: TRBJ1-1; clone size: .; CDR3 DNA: TGCGCCAGCAGCTCACAGGGGGCATGGGCTGAAGCTTTCTTT; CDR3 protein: CASSSQGAWAEAFF
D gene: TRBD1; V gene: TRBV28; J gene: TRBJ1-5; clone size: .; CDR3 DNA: TGTGCCAGCAGCACGGGACAGGGGCGTTATCAGCCCCAGCATTTT; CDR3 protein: CASSTGQGRYQPQHF
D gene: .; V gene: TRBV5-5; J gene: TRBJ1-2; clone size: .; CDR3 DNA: TGTGCCAGCAGCCTCCGGAGGGAGGGCTACACCTTC; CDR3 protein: CASSLRREGYTF
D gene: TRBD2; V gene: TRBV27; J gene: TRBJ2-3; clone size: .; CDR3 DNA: TGTGCCAGCAGTTTCCGAGCGGGAAGCACAGATACGCAGTATTTT; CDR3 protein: CASSFRAGSTDTQYF
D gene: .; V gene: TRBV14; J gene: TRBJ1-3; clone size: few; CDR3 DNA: TGTGCCAGCAGCCTCCCAGGGTCCAAGACTGGAAACACCATATATTTT; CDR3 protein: CASSLPGSKTGNTIYF
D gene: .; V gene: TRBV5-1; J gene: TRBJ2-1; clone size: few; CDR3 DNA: TGCGCCAGCAATAACTACGACAATGAGCAGTTCTTC; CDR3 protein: CASNNYDNEQFF
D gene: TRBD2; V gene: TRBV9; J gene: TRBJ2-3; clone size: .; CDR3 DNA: TGTGCCAGCAGCGTAGAGAGTAGCGGGGACTATACAGATACGCAGTATTTT; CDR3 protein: CASSVESSGDYTDTQYF
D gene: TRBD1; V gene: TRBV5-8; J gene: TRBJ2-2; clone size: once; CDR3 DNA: TGTGCCAGCAGGTGGGGACAGGGGAACACCGGGGAGCTGTTTTTT; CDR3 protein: CASRWGQGNTGELFF
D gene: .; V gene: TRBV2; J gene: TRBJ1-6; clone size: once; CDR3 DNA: TGTGCCAGCAGTGGCCGGAGGATTAATTCACCCCTCCACTTT; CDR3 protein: CASSGRRINSPLHF
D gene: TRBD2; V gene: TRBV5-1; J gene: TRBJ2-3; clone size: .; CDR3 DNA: TGCGCCAGCAGCGGATCGGGTAGCGGGGGTTCTACGCAGTATTTT; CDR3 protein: CASSGSGSGGSTQYF
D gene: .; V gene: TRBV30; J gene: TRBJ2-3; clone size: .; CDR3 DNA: TGTGCCTGGACTGGAACTATCACAGATACGCAGTATTTT; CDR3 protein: CAWTGTITDTQYF
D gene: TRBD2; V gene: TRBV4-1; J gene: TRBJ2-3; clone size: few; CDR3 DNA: TGCGCCAGCAGCTATACTAGCGGGTTCACAGATACGCAGTATTTT; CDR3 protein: CASSYTSGFTDTQYF
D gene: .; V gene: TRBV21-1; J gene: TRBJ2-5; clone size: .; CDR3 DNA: TGTGCCAGCAGCAAAAGGCCGGGAGTTACAGAGACCCAGTACTTC; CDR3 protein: CASSKRPGVTETQYF
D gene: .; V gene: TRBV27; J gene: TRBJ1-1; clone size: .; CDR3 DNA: TGTGCCAGCAGTTGGGGGGGGAAAGCTTTCTTT; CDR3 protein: CASSWGGKAFF
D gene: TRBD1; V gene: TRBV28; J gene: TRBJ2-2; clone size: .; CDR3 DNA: TGTGCCAGCAGTGAGGACCCGGCGGGACAGGGATACACCGGGGAGCTGTTTTTT; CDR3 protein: CASSEDPAGQGYTGELFF
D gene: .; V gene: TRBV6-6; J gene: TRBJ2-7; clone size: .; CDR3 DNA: TGTGCCAGCAGTTACTGGACTACTGGCGAGCAGTACTTC; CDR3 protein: CASSYWTTGEQYF
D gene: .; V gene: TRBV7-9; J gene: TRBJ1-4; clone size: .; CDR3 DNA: TGTGCCAGCAGCTTGGAAGGGGGGGGCGAAAAACTGTTTTTT; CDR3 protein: CASSLEGGGEKLFF
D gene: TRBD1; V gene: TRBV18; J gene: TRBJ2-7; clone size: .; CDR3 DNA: TGTGCCAGCTCATTCAGGGACAGTACCTACGAGCAGTACTTC; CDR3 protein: CASSFRDSTYEQYF
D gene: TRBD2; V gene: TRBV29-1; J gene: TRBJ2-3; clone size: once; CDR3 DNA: TGCAGCGTTGAATCGGCTAGCGGGGTACAAGGTACGCAGTATTTT; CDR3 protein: CSVESASGVQGTQYF
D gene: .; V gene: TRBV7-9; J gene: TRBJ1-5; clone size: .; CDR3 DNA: TGTTCCAGCAGCCCACAGACAGGTAGCAATCAGCCCCAGCATTTT; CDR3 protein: CSSSPQTGSNQPQHF
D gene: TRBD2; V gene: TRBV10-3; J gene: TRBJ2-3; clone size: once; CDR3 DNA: TGTGCCAGCAGTGTGGGAACTAGCGGGGTCACAGATACGCAGTATTTT; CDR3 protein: CASSVGTSGVTDTQYF
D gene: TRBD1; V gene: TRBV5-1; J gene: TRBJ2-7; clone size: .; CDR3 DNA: TGCGCCAGCAGCCGCCTCGGGACAGGCAACGAGCAGTACTTC; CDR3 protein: CASSRLGTGNEQYF
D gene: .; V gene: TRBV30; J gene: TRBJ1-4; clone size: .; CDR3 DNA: TGTGCCTGGAGAGGGGGTAGGGATGAAAAACTGTTTTTT; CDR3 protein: CAWRGGRDEKLFF
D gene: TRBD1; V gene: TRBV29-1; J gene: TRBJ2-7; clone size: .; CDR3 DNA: TGCAGCGTTACAGGACAGGGCCACGAGCAGTACTTC; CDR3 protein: CSVTGQGHEQYF
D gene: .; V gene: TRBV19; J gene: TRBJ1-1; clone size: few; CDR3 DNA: TGTGCCAGTAGTATGGGGGCCGCCGACCAAGCTTTCTTT; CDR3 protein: CASSMGAADQAFF
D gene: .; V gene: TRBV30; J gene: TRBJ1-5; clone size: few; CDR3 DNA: TGTGCCTGGAGTCAGGGGTCAGATCAGCCCCAGCATTTT; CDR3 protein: CAWSQGSDQPQHF
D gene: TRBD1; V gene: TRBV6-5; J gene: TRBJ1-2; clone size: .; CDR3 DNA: TGTGCCAGCAGTTACTCAGGGACAGGGGGCTATGGCTACACCTTC; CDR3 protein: CASSYSGTGGYGYTF
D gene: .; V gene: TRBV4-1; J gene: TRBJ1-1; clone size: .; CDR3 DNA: TGCGCCAGCAGCCAAGATATTGCGGCCCCGAACACTGAAGCTTTCTTT; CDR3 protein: CASSQDIAAPNTEAFF
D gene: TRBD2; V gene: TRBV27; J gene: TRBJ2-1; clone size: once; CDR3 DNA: TGTGCCAGCAGTTCCGGGACTAGGATAATTAATGAGCAGTTCTTC; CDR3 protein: CASSSGTRIINEQFF
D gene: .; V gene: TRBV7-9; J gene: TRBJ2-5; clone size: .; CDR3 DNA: TGTGCCAGCAGCTTAGCGCGGGGCAAAGGGAAAGAGACCCAGTACTTC; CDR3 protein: CASSLARGKGKETQYF
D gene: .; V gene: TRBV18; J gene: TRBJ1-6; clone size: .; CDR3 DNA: TGTGCCAGCTCACCCGTTGGAGGGGCGATGGATTCACCCCTCCACTTT; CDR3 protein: CASSPVGGAMDSPLHF